This T cell receptor (beta chain) was recovered during a study of shared clonotypes between healthy human individuals. About the study: Per donor, CD8 memory used one plate, CD8 naive used two, CD4 memory used three and CD4 naive used three.

Terminally differentiated effector memory CD45RA+ cells were excluded by CCR7 positive selection of CD45RO-negative cells. Adult Caucasians living in Nashville, Tennessee made up all of the donors. Generated by immunoSEQ multiplex PCR, the TCRdb table keeps only in-frame clones and is missing some. The sample lists 800,000 or so clones, approximately 96% occurring once. The CDR3 runs 15 residues. CDR1 MGHRA and CDR2 YSYEKL come from the germline V gene. V shed 1 base and J 0 bases; nucleotides not matched to a gene: 3. Study conclusions and caveats: Naive subsets generally exceeded memory subsets in estimated richness.

Comment on this clone: The antigen remains undetermined. This sample also contains other DNA sequences that code for the same CDR3.

V is TRBV4-1 and J is TRBJ2-7; 7 bases agree with TRBD1. The sample consisted of naive CD8+ T cells sorted from blood. The source of this sequence is a young man in good health. The CDR3 is CASSQGQGSSYEQYF. As DNA, the CDR3 is TGCGCCAGCAGCCAAGGACAGGGTAGCTCCTACGAGCAGTACTTC.